A single sample is the source of the 17 T cell receptor beta chains below, sequenced in a study of identifying expanded T cells in peripheral blood (dated 2019 in TCRdb). Receptor amplification or capture employed the immunoSEQ multiplex PCR assay. TCRdb holds this immuneACCESS table with in-frame rearrangements only. Some clones are missing; in checked studies, unresolved V genes explain under half, and the rest has no known cause. Across this sample there are approximately 94,000 clones, with 88% seen only once. The ten biggest clones cover 5.5% of the sample. Input material: blood. The receptors come from a person aged 18 to 75 in good health.

The chain has TRBV5-1 and TRBJ1-1; 7 bases align to TRBD1. Losses at the gene ends were 3 bases for V and 1 base for J; bases not matched to a gene: 6. Germline assignment: CDR1 SGHRS and CDR2 YFSETQ. The CDR3 runs 15 residues. The CDR3 nucleotides read TGCGCCAGCAGCTCAGAGACAGGGTCGAACACTGAAGCTTTCTTT. It encodes CASSSETGSNTEAFF.

The chain combines TRBV11-2 with TRBJ1-3, with D hard to call. With 3 bases removed from V and 1 base from J, the gap between germline ends came to 16 bases. CDR1 is SGHAT and CDR2 is FQNNGV in the germline V gene. The CDR3 is 17 amino acids. CDR3 sequence: CASSLGGRGRSGNTIYF. In DNA form, the CDR3 reads TGTGCCAGCAGCTTGGGAGGGAGAGGGAGGTCTGGAAACACCATATATTTT.

The V call is TRBV19, the J call TRBJ1-2; 8 bases agree with TRBD1. Trimming took 11 bases from V and 7 from J; bases not matched to a gene: 12. Germline V gives CDR1 LNHDA, CDR2 SQIVND (reference sequence). The CDR3 totals 13 residues. This chain's CDR3 is CAGTRTDRAGYTF. CDR3 in DNA: TGTGCCGGAACCAGAACGGACAGGGCTGGCTACACCTTC.

This rearrangement joins TRBV19 to TRBJ1-3; D remains unclear. The CDR3 length is 15 residues. V was trimmed by 3 bases and J by 4 bases, leaving 13 bases between them. Per germline, CDR1 LNHDA and CDR2 SQIVND (reference sequence). In DNA, the CDR3 is TGTGCCAGTAGTATCCTCAAGGGCTCCGGAAACACCATATATTTT. Its translation is CASSILKGSGNTIYF.

The J gene is TRBJ1-2, the V gene TRBV5-4; D is ambiguous. The V gene lost 0 bases and the J gene lost 5 bases, with 8 bases spanning the gap. The CDR3 sequence is 13 residues long. Looked up from germline, CDR1 is SGHNT and CDR2 is YYREEE (reference sequence). The CDR3, as DNA: TGTGCCAGCAGCTTGGTCTCCACATATGGCTACACCTTC. This gives the protein CASSLVSTYGYTF.

The chain links TRBV19 to TRBJ1-2, with 9 bases that match TRBD1. Trimming at V came to 9 bases and at J to 6 bases, leaving 8 bases not matched to a gene. The germline gives CDR1 LNHDA, CDR2 SQIVND (reference sequence). This CDR3 has 13 amino acids. The CDR3 loop reads CASRPGTGHGYTF. CDR3 bases: TGTGCCAGCCGACCCGGGACAGGGCATGGCTACACCTTC.

The genes are TRBV2 and TRBJ2-7; tentative D call: TRBD1 (6 bases). CDR1 and CDR2 (germline): SNHLY, FYNNEI. This CDR3 spans 17 amino acids. Trimming stripped 5 bases from V and 1 base from J, with 21 bases between. CDR3 residues: CASSTTLRGRGSYEQYF. DNA of the CDR3: TGTGCCAGCAGTACGACTCTCAGGGGTCGGGGTTCCTACGAGCAGTACTTC.

CDR3 DNA: TGTGCCAGCAGCCCCCATAGCGGGGTTTCCGGGGAGCTGTTTTTT. It encodes CASSPHSGVSGELFF. The V gene is TRBV27, the J gene TRBJ2-2, with TRBD2 matching 8 bases. V was pared by 6 bases and J by 6 bases, with 9 bases of the junction left unmatched. The CDR3 covers 15 residues. Germline assignment: CDR1 MNHEY and CDR2 SMNVEV (reference sequence).

The chain joins TRBV21-1 to TRBJ1-5; TRBD1, the D gene given by the table, was not confirmed from the DNA. TRBV21-1 is a known pseudogene. The CDR3 runs to 17 residues. The CDR3 DNA sequence: TGTGCCAGCAGCACGGGACAGAGGTCATTGGGCAATCAGCCCCAGCATTTT. This codes for CASSTGQRSLGNQPQHF.

The chain has TRBV10-3 and TRBJ1-5; unclear D gene. V lost 2 bases and J 1 base, leaving 6 bases between the germline ends. Germline CDR1 and CDR2: ENHRY and SYGVKD. The CDR3 covers 14 residues. The chain's CDR3 is CAISEGGSNQPQHF. CDR3 DNA: TGTGCCATCAGTGAGGGAGGGAGCAATCAGCCCCAGCATTTT.

CDR3 loop: CASSPRQGKNNTEAFF. Written as DNA, the CDR3 is TGTGCCAGCAGCCCCAGACAGGGTAAGAATAACACTGAAGCTTTCTTT. The chain joins TRBV7-7 to TRBJ1-1, with 7 bases identical to TRBD1. V trimming: 5 bases; J trimming: 2 bases; junction bases outside the gene matches: 11. CDR3 length: 16 amino acids. The V gene's germline CDR1 is SSHAT and CDR2 FNYEAQ (reference sequence).

V and J are TRBV7-9 and TRBJ2-3; 9 nucleotides align to TRBD2. The CDR3 loop spans 15 amino acids. Germline V lookup: CDR1 SEHNR, CDR2 FQNEAQ (reference sequence). The ends lost 0 bases at V and 7 bases at J; junction bases unmatched: 5. The DNA for the CDR3 is TGTGCCAGCAGCTTAGCCAGCGGGGGGTTAAATACGCAGTATTTT. It specifies CASSLASGGLNTQYF.

This clone has only one observation. This chain joins TRBV19 and TRBJ2-1; D tentatively reads TRBD1 or TRBD2 (5 bases each). This CDR3 comprises 14 residues. The ends were cut back, 8 bases at V and 6 bases at J, with 17 bases in the middle. Germline V gene lookup returns CDR1 LNHDA and CDR2 SQIVND (reference sequence). Written as DNA, the CDR3 is TGTGCCAGTCGGGACCTTTCTCATGGCAATGAGCAGTTCTTC. Protein: CASRDLSHGNEQFF.

The V call is TRBV10-3, the J call TRBJ1-3; no definite D call. Germline loops: CDR1 ENHRY, CDR2 SYGVKD. The CDR3 totals 16 residues. Trimming cost V 2 bases and J 0 bases, with 11 bases left between them. This CDR3 reads CAISERSGSSGNTIYF. The CDR3 DNA is TGTGCCATCAGTGAGAGGTCAGGCAGCTCTGGAAACACCATATATTTT.

The V gene is TRBV6-5, the J gene TRBJ1-2; tentatively, D is TRBD1 (6 bases). Trimming removed 2 bases from V and 8 bases from J, with 18 bases in between. Germline values: CDR1 MNHEY, CDR2 SVGAGI. CDR3 size: 15 residues. The CDR3 protein is CASSYAGAMERGYTF. The DNA of the CDR3 is TGTGCCAGCAGTTACGCGGGGGCGATGGAACGCGGCTACACCTTC.

The chain joins TRBV30 to TRBJ1-1; D may be TRBD1 (6 bases). Between the trimmed V and J ends, which lost 7 bases and 0 bases, there was a span of 15 bases. This CDR3 contains 14 residues. Germline loops: CDR1 GTSNPN, CDR2 SVGIG (reference sequence). CDR3 in amino acids: CAFLRGDLNTEAFF. For the CDR3, the DNA is TGTGCCTTCCTAAGGGGGGACTTGAACACTGAAGCTTTCTTT.

The chain couples TRBV6-5 to TRBJ2-5, with a tentative D call TRBD1 (5 bases). Trimming left V 4 bases short and J 5 bases short, with 8 bases between. The length of the CDR3 is 12 residues. Germline CDR1 reads MNHEY; CDR2 reads SVGAGI. CDR3 sequence reads: CASSSKGETQYF. CDR3 bases: TGTGCCAGCAGTTCTAAGGGGGAGACCCAGTACTTC.